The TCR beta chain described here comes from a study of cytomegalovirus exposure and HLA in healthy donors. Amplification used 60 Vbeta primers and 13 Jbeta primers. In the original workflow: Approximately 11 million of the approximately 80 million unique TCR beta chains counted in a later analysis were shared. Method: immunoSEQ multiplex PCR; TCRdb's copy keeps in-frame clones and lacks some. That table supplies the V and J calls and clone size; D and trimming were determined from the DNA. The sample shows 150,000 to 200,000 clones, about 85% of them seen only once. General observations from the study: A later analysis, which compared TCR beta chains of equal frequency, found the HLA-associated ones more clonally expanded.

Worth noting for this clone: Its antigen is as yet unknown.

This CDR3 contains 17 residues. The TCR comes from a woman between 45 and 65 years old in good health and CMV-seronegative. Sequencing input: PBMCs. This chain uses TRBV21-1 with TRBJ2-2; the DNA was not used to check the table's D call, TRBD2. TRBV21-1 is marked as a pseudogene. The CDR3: CASSRGQADANTGELFF. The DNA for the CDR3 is TGTGCCAGCAGCAGAGGGCAGGCCGACGCGAACACCGGGGAGCTGTTTTTT.